One and the same sample provided the 32 T cell receptor beta chains below, sequenced in a study of OX40 agonist ivuxolimab in advanced cancers. Produced via immunoSEQ multiplex PCR; TCRdb's table is partial and in-frame only. This table has over 65,000 clones, around 85% appearing once. Sequences were derived from CD4+ or CD8+ T cells sorted from blood, sampled in a trial of the OX40 agonist ivuxolimab. Receptors were obtained from an adult with an advanced solid tumor such as melanoma, head and neck, liver or kidney cancer.

Comment on this clone: One end of the junction does not line up with germline, which may come from a read error. The chain recombines TRBV2 with TRBJ2-6, with D possibly TRBD2 on 6 matching bases. Germline V CDR1 and CDR2: SNHLY, FYNNEI. The CDR3 contains 18 residues. This chain's CDR3 is CASSSLRYRYKAGQRPDF. CDR3 nucleotides: TGTGCCAGCAGTTCCCTCCGTTACCGATACAAAGCGGGCCAACGTCCTGATTTC.

This chain joins TRBV5-5 and TRBJ1-4, with 9 bases that match TRBD1. This CDR3 is built from 15 residues. V shed 5 bases and J 3 bases; nucleotides not matched to a gene: 5. Germline lookup yields CDR1 SGHKS and CDR2 YYEKEE (reference sequence). The CDR3 DNA reads as TGTGCCAGCAGGGTTGACAGGGGGTCTAATGAAAAACTGTTTTTT. Amino acid sequence: CASRVDRGSNEKLFF.

V usage is TRBV6-6 and J usage is TRBJ1-1; D is uncertain. Trimming took off 6 bases at V and 3 bases at J, with 11 bases between the two ends. CDR1 is MNHNY and CDR2 is SVGAGI in the germline V gene (reference sequence). CDR3 length: 13 amino acids. This chain's CDR3 is CASSAWVDTEAFF. CDR3 nucleotides: TGTGCCAGCAGCGCATGGGTTGACACTGAAGCTTTCTTT.

V is TRBV2 and J is TRBJ2-3; a weak D match, TRBD2 (5 bases). Germline loops: CDR1 SNHLY, CDR2 FYNNEI. The CDR3 has 16 amino acids. The ends were cut back, 1 base at V and 8 bases at J, with 19 bases in the middle. The CDR3 sequence: CASSEVSSLSFGTQYF. The CDR3 nucleotides read TGTGCCAGCAGTGAAGTTTCTAGCCTCTCCTTTGGTACGCAGTATTTT.

V and J are TRBV23-1 and TRBJ1-5; D gene ambiguous. TRBV23-1 is marked as an open reading frame, function uncertain. The CDR3 runs to 13 residues. Trimming stripped 6 bases from V and 11 bases from J, with 17 bases between. CDR3 DNA sequence: TGCGCCAGCAGCCGAGAAAAAGAGATGGCCCAGCATTTT. Translated, it gives CASSREKEMAQHF.

The chain is built from TRBV5-1 and TRBJ2-7; 7 nucleotides match TRBD1. V shed 3 bases, J shed 3 bases, and the junction held 6 bases outside the gene matches. The CDR3 runs to 14 residues. The germline V gene has CDR1 SGHRS and CDR2 YFSETQ. CDR3 loop: CASSSQGSYYEQYF. In DNA, the CDR3 is TGCGCCAGCAGCTCACAGGGGTCCTACTACGAGCAGTACTTC.

V usage is TRBV5-1 and J usage is TRBJ2-6; a possible D gene is TRBD1 (6 bases). V lost 0 bases to trimming and J lost 3 bases, with 13 bases between them. The length of the CDR3 is 17 residues. Germline V gives CDR1 SGHRS, CDR2 YFSETQ. The CDR3 spells CASSLAHRAGGANVLTF. As DNA, the CDR3 is TGCGCCAGCAGCTTGGCCCACAGGGCGGGTGGGGCCAACGTCCTGACTTTC.

The gene calls are TRBV5-1 and TRBJ2-2; D possibly corresponds to TRBD2 (7 bases). The CDR3 has 16 amino acids. CDR1 SGHRS and CDR2 YFSETQ come from the germline V gene. With 2 bases removed from V and 4 bases from J, the gap between germline ends came to 15 bases. Here the CDR3 reads CASSFDGGPPTGELFF. CDR3 DNA: TGCGCCAGCAGCTTCGACGGGGGGCCCCCCACCGGGGAGCTGTTTTTT.

V is TRBV5-4 and J is TRBJ2-3; D gene uncertain. CDR3 length: 15 amino acids. Germline V lookup: CDR1 SGHNT, CDR2 YYREEE (reference sequence). Deletions cut 0 bases from V and 4 bases from J, with 12 bases between. CDR3 in amino acids: CASSLAQKDPDTQYF. DNA for the CDR3: TGTGCCAGCAGCTTGGCCCAAAAGGACCCAGATACGCAGTATTTT.

V is TRBV5-4 and J is TRBJ2-7, with D possibly matching TRBD1 (5 bases). CDR3 length: 13 amino acids. V was clipped by 2 bases and J by 5 bases, with 11 bases between them. Germline CDR1 SGHNT, CDR2 YYREEE (reference sequence). CDR3 sequence reads: CASSFQGDDEQYF. In DNA, the CDR3 is TGTGCCAGCAGCTTTCAGGGTGATGACGAGCAGTACTTC. The full variable domain, rest sourced from reference TRBV5-4 and TRBJ2-7, is ETGVTQSPTHLIKTRGQQVTLRCSSQSGHNTVSWYQQALGQGPQFIFQYYREEENGRGNFPPRFSGLQFPNYSSELNVNALELDDSALYLCASSFQGDDEQYFGPGTRLTVT.

The CDR3 here is CASSRDREGGELFF. The CDR3 DNA reads TGTGCCAGCTCAAGGGACAGGGAAGGCGGGGAGCTGTTTTTT. The chain uses TRBV18 and TRBJ2-2; 9 positions agree with TRBD1. The CDR3 is made up of 14 amino acids. The germline gives CDR1 KGHSH, CDR2 LQKENI. After removal of 5 bases from V and 7 bases from J, the junction contained 5 bases not matched to a gene.

This clone was found a few times. The chain has TRBV2 and TRBJ2-7, with D possibly TRBD2 on 5 matching bases. Per the germline V gene, CDR1 is SNHLY and CDR2 is FYNNEI. V lost 5 bases to trimming and J lost 7 bases, with 12 bases between them. The CDR3 loop spans 12 amino acids. CDR3 sequence: CASSLDFGEQYF. DNA for the CDR3: TGTGCCAGCAGTCTGGACTTCGGGGAGCAGTACTTC.

The chain employs TRBV5-4 and TRBJ2-7; 10 bases fit TRBD1. Germline-derived CDR1 and CDR2 are SGHNT and YYREEE (reference sequence). The V segment lost 0 bases and the J segment 5 bases; nucleotides outside the gene matches: 5. The CDR3 is 15 residues long. The chain's CDR3 is CASSLGTGGSDEQYF. The CDR3 nucleotides are TGTGCCAGCAGCTTGGGGACAGGGGGTTCTGACGAGCAGTACTTC.

This chain uses TRBV5-1 with TRBJ2-7; D might be TRBD1 (7 bases). Trimming removed 0 bases from V and 4 bases from J, with 14 bases in between. Germline assignment: CDR1 SGHRS and CDR2 YFSETQ. The CDR3 is made up of 15 amino acids. In nucleotides, the CDR3 is TGCGCCAGCAGCTTGGGGGTGACAGGGAGGTACGAGCAGTACTTC. Its translation: CASSLGVTGRYEQYF.

This clone was counted once. This chain links TRBV5-4 with TRBJ1-4; 7 bases match TRBD1. The germline gives CDR1 SGHNT, CDR2 YYREEE (reference sequence). The V gene end was trimmed by 3 bases and the J gene end by 4 bases; junction bases not matched to a gene: 6. The CDR3 sequence is 15 residues long. CDR3 sequence (DNA): TGTGCCAGCAGCTGGGGGGGACAGCATAATGAAAAACTGTTTTTT. Translated, it gives CASSWGGQHNEKLFF.

As for this clone: This sample includes further DNA sequences coding for the same CDR3. J is TRBJ1-1 and V is TRBV5-1; possible D gene TRBD1, 6 bases. Per germline, CDR1 SGHRS and CDR2 YFSETQ. This CDR3 comprises 14 residues. Trimming removed 4 bases at V and 1 base at J, with 11 bases between. The CDR3 DNA sequence: TGCGCCAGCAGCGCGGCGACAGGGAACACTGAAGCTTTCTTT. This codes for CASSAATGNTEAFF.

The chain is built from TRBV4-1 and TRBJ2-7; tentative D call: TRBD1 (6 bases). Germline assignment: CDR1 MGHRA and CDR2 YSYEKL. The CDR3 runs 16 residues. The V and J ends lost 4 bases and 4 bases respectively, with 20 bases between them. CDR3 DNA sequence: TGCGCCAGCAGCCGGGGCCAAGGGGGTGAAACTTACGAGCAGTACTTC. This sequence encodes CASSRGQGGETYEQYF.

V is TRBV11-3 and J is TRBJ2-3; 7 bases are shared with TRBD2. V trimming: 5 bases; J trimming: 5 bases; junction bases outside the gene matches: 10. CDR1 is SGHNT, CDR2 YENEEA, per germline. The CDR3 totals 15 residues. This CDR3 reads CASSPGGREGDTQYF. In DNA, the CDR3 is TGTGCCAGCAGCCCGGGTGGTAGGGAGGGAGATACGCAGTATTTT.

The genes are TRBV7-2 and TRBJ1-6, with D unclear. Per germline, CDR1 SGHTA and CDR2 FQGNSA. The CDR3 has 14 amino acids. Trimming took off 1 base at V and 10 bases at J, with 11 bases between the two ends. CDR3 amino acids: CASSLGGRESPLHF. CDR3 coding DNA: TGTGCCAGCAGCTTAGGAGGGCGAGAATCACCCCTCCACTTT. Together with reference TRBV7-2 and TRBJ1-6, the CDR3 gives the full variable domain: GAGVSQSPSNKVTEKGKDVELRCDPISGHTALYWYRQSLGQGLEFLIYFQGNSAPDKSGLPSDRFSAERTGGSVSTLTIQRTQQEDSAVYLCASSLGGRESPLHFGNGTRLTVT.

The chain recombines TRBV6-5 with TRBJ2-1; D possibly matches TRBD1 or TRBD2 (5 bases each). Germline lookup yields CDR1 MNHEY and CDR2 SVGAGI. V lost 7 bases to trimming and J lost 6 bases, with 16 bases between them. CDR3 length: 14 amino acids. CDR3 nucleotides: TGTGCCAGCACCGGGGCAGTGGGTCGCAATGAGCAGTTCTTC. It yields the protein CASTGAVGRNEQFF.

This clone was seen more than once but under ten times. This chain uses TRBV9 with TRBJ1-6; no definite D call. The length of the CDR3 is 15 residues. Germline V CDR1 and CDR2: SGDLS, YYNGEE. V was trimmed by 3 bases and J by 7 bases, leaving 14 bases between them. This CDR3 is CASSGIQPGNSPLHF. CDR3 bases: TGTGCCAGCAGCGGGATACAACCTGGGAATTCACCCCTCCACTTT.

The table lists this clone with a count of one. The gene calls are TRBV7-2 and TRBJ1-2; D might be TRBD1 (5 bases). This CDR3 spans 15 amino acids. V was clipped by 6 bases and J by 6 bases, with 20 bases between them. Germline V CDR1 and CDR2: SGHTA, FQGNSA. CDR3 amino acids: CASSRLYQGGDGYTF. DNA for the CDR3: TGTGCCAGCAGTCGCTTATATCAGGGAGGCGATGGCTACACCTTC.

V is TRBV7-3 and J is TRBJ2-1; D might be TRBD1 (5 bases). Trimming took off 0 bases at V and 6 bases at J, with 9 bases between the two ends. Per the germline V gene, CDR1 is SGHTA and CDR2 is FQGTGA. The CDR3 has 14 amino acids. CDR3 protein: CASSLTSRVNEQFF. CDR3 coding DNA: TGTGCCAGCAGCTTAACGTCCAGGGTCAATGAGCAGTTCTTC.

The V call is TRBV6-6, the J call TRBJ2-7; D could derive from TRBD1 or TRBD2 (5 bases each). Germline V gene lookup returns CDR1 MNHNY and CDR2 SVGAGI (reference sequence). The V end was cut by 2 bases, the J end by 3 bases, with 14 bases between. The length of the CDR3 is 15 residues. The CDR3 is CASSYDGGIDYEQYF. The CDR3 region has the DNA TGTGCCAGCAGTTACGATGGGGGAATCGACTACGAGCAGTACTTC.

V usage is TRBV9 and J usage is TRBJ1-2; tentatively, D is TRBD1 (6 bases). The length of the CDR3 is 13 residues. Germline CDR1 and CDR2: SGDLS and YYNGEE. V shed 4 bases and J shed 3 bases, with 10 bases lying between them. The CDR3 here is CASSPDSHYGYTF. In nucleotides, the CDR3 is TGTGCCAGCAGCCCGGACAGCCACTATGGCTACACCTTC.

The V call is TRBV5-1, the J call TRBJ2-1; D gene ambiguous. Germline V gene sequence: CDR1 SGHRS, CDR2 YFSETQ. There are 12 residues in the CDR3. The V end was cut by 3 bases, the J end by 8 bases, with 9 bases between. The CDR3 nucleotides read TGCGCCAGCAGCTGGAAGCGCGATGAGCAGTTCTTC. This translates into CASSWKRDEQFF.

Regarding this clone: Other DNA sequences in this sample translate to the same CDR3. This chain connects TRBV7-2 to TRBJ2-5; maybe TRBD1 (6 bases). V lost 5 bases to trimming and J lost 2 bases, with 9 bases between them. The CDR3 is made up of 13 amino acids. From germline, CDR1 is SGHTA and CDR2 FQGNSA. The CDR3 protein is CASSRDRQETQYF. The CDR3 nucleotides read TGTGCCAGCAGCCGCGACAGGCAAGAGACCCAGTACTTC.

On this clone: The same CDR3 arises from other DNA sequences in this sample as well. The V call is TRBV6-1, the J call TRBJ1-1, with D possibly being TRBD1 (5 bases). The CDR3 extends over 13 amino acids. The V end lost 9 bases, the J end lost 1 base, and 12 bases lay between the germline ends. Germline V gene data show CDR1 as MNHNS and CDR2 as SASEGT. The CDR3 bases are TGTGCCAGTTCTGGGACGGCGAACACTGAAGCTTTCTTT. It codes for CASSGTANTEAFF.

This sequence joins TRBV9 and TRBJ1-1; D unresolved. The CDR3 is 14 amino acids. Germline V gene data show CDR1 as SGDLS and CDR2 as YYNGEE. Deletions cut 0 bases from V and 3 bases from J, with 9 bases between. Written as DNA, the CDR3 is TGTGCCAGCAGCGTAGACAGCCTAGACACTGAAGCTTTCTTT. It encodes CASSVDSLDTEAFF.

The rearrangement links TRBV13 to TRBJ2-5; D is possibly TRBD2 (5 bases). The CDR3 has 13 residues. The germline V gene has CDR1 PRHDT and CDR2 FYEKMQ (reference sequence). With 5 bases removed from V and 2 bases from J, the gap between germline ends came to 9 bases. The CDR3 sequence: CASSGRGQETQYF. CDR3 DNA: TGTGCCAGCAGCGGCCGGGGACAAGAGACCCAGTACTTC.

This chain connects TRBV10-1 to TRBJ2-2; D is uncertain. V lost 5 bases and J 5 bases, leaving 18 bases between the germline ends. From germline, CDR1 is WNHNN and CDR2 SYGVQD (reference sequence). The CDR3 totals 16 residues. The CDR3 reads CASSLTSELTTGELFF. CDR3 in DNA: TGCGCCAGCAGTTTGACGTCGGAGTTGACAACCGGGGAGCTGTTTTTT.

Only a few counts were recorded for this clone. The rearrangement joins TRBV7-9 to TRBJ2-3; D is unresolved. There are 14 residues in the CDR3. The V end lost 0 bases, the J end lost 4 bases, and 8 bases lay between the germline ends. CDR1 and CDR2 (germline): SEHNR, FQNEAQ (reference sequence). In DNA form, the CDR3 reads TGTGCCAGCAGCTTAGCGGGCAGCTCAGATACGCAGTATTTT. It yields the protein CASSLAGSSDTQYF.